The 20 T cell receptor beta chains in this list originate from one sample, sequenced in a study of cytomegalovirus exposure and HLA in healthy donors (dated by TCRdb to 2017 to 2019). The library was made by the immunoSEQ multiplex PCR assay. For the multiplex PCR, a mixture combining 60 forward primers for TCR Vbeta segments and 13 reverse primers for TCR Jbeta segments was used. The table comes from immuneACCESS by way of TCRdb, which keeps in-frame sequences with V and J called. Part of the clones is missing from these tables; in studies checked, under half for an unresolved V gene and the rest for unknown reasons. In all, the sample holds roughly 130,000 clones, and roughly 71% of those were seen once. The ten largest clonotypes hold approximately 5.4% of the sample. Sequencing was done on a sample of PBMCs. The receptors stem from a woman in her 50s in good health and CMV-seropositive.

In this sample, this clone turned up once. V gene TRBV19 combines with J gene TRBJ1-1, with TRBD1 identical over 11 bases. The CDR3 has 13 amino acids. The V segment lost 4 bases and the J segment 10 bases; nucleotides outside the gene matches: 5. The germline gives CDR1 LNHDA, CDR2 SQIVND (reference sequence). This CDR3 is CASSTRTGGVAFF. The CDR3 nucleotides are TGTGCCAGTAGTACCCGGACAGGGGGCGTAGCTTTCTTT.

The genes are TRBV7-2 and TRBJ2-5, with D tentatively TRBD2 (6 bases). The V gene lost 5 bases and the J gene lost 3 bases, with 19 bases spanning the gap. Germline loops: CDR1 SGHTA, CDR2 FQGNSA. CDR3 length: 16 amino acids. CDR3 residues: CASSQLGGGREETQYF. The DNA of the CDR3 is TGTGCCAGCAGCCAACTCGGGGGAGGAAGAGAAGAGACCCAGTACTTC.

The J gene is TRBJ1-2, the V gene TRBV4-3; 7 bases fit TRBD1. The ends lost 0 bases at V and 3 bases at J; junction bases unmatched: 7. This CDR3 is built from 16 residues. The germline gives CDR1 LGHNA, CDR2 YSLEER. The CDR3, as DNA: TGCGCCAGCAGCCAAGAATGGCCGGGGACAGACTATGGCTACACCTTC. Translation: CASSQEWPGTDYGYTF.

CDR3 nucleotides: TGTGCCAGCAGCCGGGACTCTTTCACAGATACGCAGTATTTT. Its protein is CASSRDSFTDTQYF. The chain is built from TRBV6-5 and TRBJ2-3; TRBD2 is a possible D gene (6 bases). The CDR3 has 14 residues. Trimming took 6 bases from V and 2 from J, leaving 12 bases between them. Germline V gives CDR1 MNHEY, CDR2 SVGAGI.

V is TRBV29-1 and J is TRBJ2-1; D is possibly TRBD2 (5 bases). CDR3 length: 12 amino acids. CDR1 and CDR2 (germline): SQVTM, ANQGSEA. V lost 7 bases and J 6 bases, leaving 13 bases between the germline ends. The CDR3 is CSGESGSNEQFF. The DNA of the CDR3 is TGCAGCGGGGAGAGTGGCAGCAATGAGCAGTTCTTC.

The chain recombines TRBV13 with TRBJ2-7; 8 nucleotides match TRBD2. This CDR3 contains 14 residues. CDR1 is PRHDT, CDR2 FYEKMQ, per germline (reference sequence). Trimming removed 0 bases from V and 6 bases from J; junction bases left unmatched: 4. The CDR3 reads CASSLGLAGGEQYF. The CDR3 DNA reads TGTGCCAGCAGCTTAGGCCTGGCGGGGGGCGAGCAGTACTTC. Full variable domain (missing parts from reference TRBV13 and TRBJ2-7): AAGVIQSPRHLIKEKRETATLKCYPIPRHDTVYWYQQGPGQDPQFLISFYEKMQSDKGSIPDRFSAQQFSDYHSELNMSSLELGDSALYFCASSLGLAGGEQYFGPGTRLTVT.

This clone was seen more than once but under ten times. The CDR3: CASSFAGEDGYTF. CDR3 in DNA: TGCGCCAGCAGCTTCGCAGGGGAAGATGGCTACACCTTC. The V gene is TRBV5-1, the J gene TRBJ1-2; weak D call: TRBD1 (6 bases). The germline V and J ends were trimmed by 2 bases and 6 bases, with 11 bases remaining between them. Germline CDR1 is SGHRS and CDR2 is YFSETQ. CDR3 size: 13 residues.

The rearrangement joins TRBV18 to TRBJ2-7, with 7 bases that match TRBD1. The trim removed 5 bases at V and 4 bases at J, leaving 5 bases unmatched. Germline-derived CDR1 and CDR2 are KGHSH and LQKENI. The CDR3 covers 13 residues. CDR3 amino acids: CASSTGTVYEQYF. CDR3 nucleotides: TGTGCCAGCTCAACCGGGACAGTATACGAGCAGTACTTC.

The chain links TRBV5-5 to TRBJ2-5; weak D call: TRBD2 (5 bases). The V gene lost 0 bases and the J gene lost 1 base, with 13 bases spanning the gap. Germline V CDR1 and CDR2: SGHKS, YYEKEE (reference sequence). The CDR3 contains 16 residues. CDR3 residues: CASSLGGGATQETQYF. The CDR3, as DNA: TGTGCCAGCAGCTTGGGAGGAGGTGCAACCCAAGAGACCCAGTACTTC.

The chain joins TRBV15 to TRBJ2-5; 10 positions match TRBD1. CDR3 length: 16 residues. V gave up 1 base and J gave up 7 bases; unmatched junction bases: 9. Germline CDR1 is LNHNV and CDR2 is YYDKDF (reference sequence). In nucleotides, the CDR3 is TGTGCCACCAGCAGAGTTCCCGGGACAGGGGTGGTGACCCAGTACTTC. Amino acids: CATSRVPGTGVVTQYF.

V and J are TRBV6-5 and TRBJ2-7, with D possibly TRBD1 on 5 matching bases. This CDR3 spans 13 amino acids. The germline V gene has CDR1 MNHEY and CDR2 SVGAGI. V was trimmed by 2 bases and J by 0 bases, leaving 5 bases between them. CDR3 DNA sequence: TGTGCCAGCAGTTACGACAGCTCCTACGAGCAGTACTTC. Translation: CASSYDSSYEQYF.

This chain uses TRBV5-6 with TRBJ1-3; 7 bases map to TRBD1. Trimming removed 6 bases from V and 4 bases from J; junction bases left unmatched: 10. The CDR3 consists of 15 residues. The germline V gene has CDR1 SGHDT and CDR2 YYEEEE. CDR3: CASNKRRQGGNTIYF. CDR3 sequence (DNA): TGTGCCAGCAACAAGCGACGACAGGGAGGAAACACCATATATTTT.

The chain joins TRBV18 to TRBJ2-7, with 7 bases lining up with TRBD1. The CDR3 sequence is 14 residues long. V lost 8 bases, J lost 2 bases, and 9 bases stayed unmatched. Germline lookup yields CDR1 KGHSH and CDR2 LQKENI. This CDR3 reads CASRAGTDTYEQYF. DNA of the CDR3: TGTGCCAGCCGCGCCGGGACAGATACCTACGAGCAGTACTTC.

This sequence joins TRBV5-1 and TRBJ2-5, with D uncertain. Germline V gene sequence: CDR1 SGHRS, CDR2 YFSETQ. The CDR3 runs 14 residues. V lost 1 base to trimming and J lost 2 bases, with 9 bases between them. The CDR3 DNA reads as TGCGCCAGCAGCTTGACCTCCCTACAAGAGACCCAGTACTTC. Translation: CASSLTSLQETQYF.

The V gene is TRBV6-5, the J gene TRBJ1-2, with D possibly matching TRBD1 (5 bases). The V gene's germline CDR1 is MNHEY and CDR2 SVGAGI. Trimming stripped 6 bases from V and 8 bases from J, with 16 bases between. CDR3 length: 13 amino acids. CDR3 coding DNA: TGTGCCAGCAGGCAGGGAGGCGAAAAAGGCTACACCTTC. It translates to CASRQGGEKGYTF.

The rearrangement joins TRBV7-2 to TRBJ1-2, with D possibly TRBD1 on 6 matching bases. V shed 3 bases and J shed 2 bases, with 13 bases lying between them. Germline V gene sequence: CDR1 SGHTA, CDR2 FQGNSA. The CDR3 contains 15 residues. CDR3: CASSFGPQGNYGYTF. The DNA of the CDR3 is TGTGCCAGCAGCTTTGGCCCACAGGGAAACTATGGCTACACCTTC.

The rearrangement joins TRBV15 to TRBJ2-2, with D unresolved. The V end was cut by 0 bases, the J end by 7 bases, with 9 bases between. Germline V gene data show CDR1 as LNHNV and CDR2 as YYDKDF (reference sequence). The CDR3 totals 14 residues. CDR3 protein: CATSRDRLVGELFF. As DNA, the CDR3 is TGTGCCACCAGCAGAGATCGACTTGTCGGGGAGCTGTTTTTT.

This clone showed up just a few times. The rearrangement links TRBV11-2 to TRBJ1-1; D possibly corresponds to TRBD1 (5 bases). Trimming shortened V by 3 bases and J by 4 bases, and 12 bases separated the two germline ends. Germline lookup yields CDR1 SGHAT and CDR2 FQNNGV. The CDR3 sequence is 14 residues long. The CDR3, as DNA: TGTGCCAGCAGCTTTGCCGGGGGTGTCACTGAAGCTTTCTTT. Translated: CASSFAGGVTEAFF. Filled out from reference TRBV11-2 and TRBJ1-1, the complete variable domain reads EAGVAQSPRYKIIEKRQSVAFWCNPISGHATLYWYQQILGQGPKLLIQFQNNGVVDDSQLPKDRFSAERLKGVDSTLKIQPAKLEDSAVYLCASSFAGGVTEAFFGQGTRLTVV.

The gene calls are TRBV6-1 and TRBJ1-1; tentatively, D is TRBD1 (6 bases). The CDR3 is 14 amino acids. Germline V gives CDR1 MNHNS, CDR2 SASEGT. Trimming removed 2 bases at V and 5 bases at J, with 12 bases between. The DNA of the CDR3 is TGTGCCAGCAGTGAACAGGGGACGGTGACTGAAGCTTTCTTT. Translating gives CASSEQGTVTEAFF.

The rearrangement links TRBV4-2 to TRBJ1-1; D remains unclear. Trimming cost V 4 bases and J 1 base, with 13 bases left between them. The germline V gene encodes CDR1 LGHNA and CDR2 YNFKEQ. CDR3 length equals 15 residues. The CDR3 DNA sequence: TGTGCCAGCAGCCTACTAGAGGTGCAGAACACTGAAGCTTTCTTT. Its protein is CASSLLEVQNTEAFF.